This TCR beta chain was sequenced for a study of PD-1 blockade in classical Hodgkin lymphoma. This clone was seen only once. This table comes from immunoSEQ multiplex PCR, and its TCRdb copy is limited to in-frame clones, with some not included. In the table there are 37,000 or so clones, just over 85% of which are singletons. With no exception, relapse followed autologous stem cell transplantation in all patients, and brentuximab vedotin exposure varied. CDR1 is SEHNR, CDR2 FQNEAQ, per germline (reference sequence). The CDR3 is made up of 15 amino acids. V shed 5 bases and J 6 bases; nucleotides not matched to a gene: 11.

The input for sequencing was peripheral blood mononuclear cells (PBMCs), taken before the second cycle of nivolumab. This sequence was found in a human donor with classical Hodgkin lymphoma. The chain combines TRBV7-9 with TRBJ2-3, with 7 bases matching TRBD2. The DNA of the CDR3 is TGTGCCAGCAGCCTTGGGACTACCTTCGGGGATACGCAGTATTTT. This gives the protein CASSLGTTFGDTQYF.